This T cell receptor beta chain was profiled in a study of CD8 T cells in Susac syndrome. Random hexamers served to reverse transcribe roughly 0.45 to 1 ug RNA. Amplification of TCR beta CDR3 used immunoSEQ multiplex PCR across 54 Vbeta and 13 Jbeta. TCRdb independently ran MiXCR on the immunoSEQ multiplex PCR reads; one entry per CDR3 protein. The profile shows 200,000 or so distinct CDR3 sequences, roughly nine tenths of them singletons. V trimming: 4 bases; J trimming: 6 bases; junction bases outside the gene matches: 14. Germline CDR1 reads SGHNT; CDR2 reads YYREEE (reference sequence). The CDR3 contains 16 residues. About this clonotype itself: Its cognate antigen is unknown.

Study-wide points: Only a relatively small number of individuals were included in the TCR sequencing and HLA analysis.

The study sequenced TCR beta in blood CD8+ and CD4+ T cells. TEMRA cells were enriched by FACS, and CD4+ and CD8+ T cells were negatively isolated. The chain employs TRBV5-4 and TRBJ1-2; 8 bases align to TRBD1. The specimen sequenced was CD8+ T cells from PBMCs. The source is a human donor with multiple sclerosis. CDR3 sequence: CASSVDSGTGVHGYTF. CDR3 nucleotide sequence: TGTGCCAGCAGCGTAGACTCCGGGACAGGTGTCCATGGCTACACCTTC.